This T cell receptor (beta chain) comes out of a study of cytomegalovirus exposure and HLA in healthy donors (dated by TCRdb to 2017 to 2019). Study-wide context: An earlier analysis of roughly 570 of the donors reported 276 Gb of sequence data and around 110 million unique TCR beta sequences obtained from around 180 million T cells. Roughly 300 gigabases of sequencing data and around 90 million unique TCR sequences made up an early release that covered 500 to 700 HLA-typed donors. The genetic ancestry cluster associated with self-reported Caucasian donors included about four fifths of the approximately 430 genotyped donors. The study aimed to test whether signatures of past pathogen exposure could be identified by cataloging public T cell receptors. The T cell repertoires of under 700 subjects were profiled by immunosequencing and related to cytomegalovirus serostatus. In addition to the first cohort of around 670 subjects, a separate validation cohort of approximately 110 different subjects was used. To predict cytomegalovirus infection status, the study brought together high-throughput TCR immunosequencing, statistical association of individual TCRs with disease status, and machine learning. To study patterns of TCR occurrence, a later analysis re-analyzed previously published TCR beta repertoires from around 670 donors and added high-resolution HLA genotyping. Rather than using new phenotypic data, the later analysis identified candidate immune exposures from TCR beta sequences and from how often those sequences occurred across donors. An earlier analysis of roughly 600 of the donors used high-throughput TCR beta sequencing to judge whether each TCR beta V gene segment behaved as functional or pseudogenic. Donor age, sex, ethnicity and CMV serostatus were compiled alongside the repertoire data. In a later genetic analysis, genome-wide SNP genotypes for about three fifths of the roughly 670 donors were used, and that subset was treated as a discovery cohort. Every discovery cohort repertoire had been produced on one sequencing platform. HLA typing included class I and class II loci at four-digit resolution. Typing coverage varied by locus: roughly 620-630 donors for A, B, C, DRB1 and DQB1; roughly 520 for DQA1; more than 600 for DPA1; roughly 450 for DPB1. Several DR-DQ haplotypes were treated as single units for association and clustering because of strong linkage in the cohort. Among 398 genotyped donors of the cohort, an average of around 240,000 unique TCR beta nucleotide sequences were sequenced per donor, around a sixth of them non-productive. What the study reported, not specific to this receptor: This cohort had only TCR beta chains sequenced, and the lack of alpha or paired-chain data limited which features could be detected. In a later analysis, HLA-associated TCR beta chains showed more clonal expansion and lower generation probabilities than non-associated chains that were equally common. About 17 rarely observed V segments, including chromosome 9 orphons, were excluded from the earlier analysis of several hundred of the donors because counts were too low. A later analysis associated about 18,000 TCR beta sequences with specific HLA alleles at a false discovery rate of 0.05. A cluster of highly shared sequence variants was judged likely to be a technical artifact of the sequencing pipeline. In an earlier analysis of 500 to 650 of the donors, most TCR beta V segments appeared in productive rearrangements about 87% or about 30% of the time, broadly matching IMGT annotations. When HLA alleles, especially DR and DQ, strongly co-occurred, attributing TCR associations to individual alleles was difficult. According to a later analysis, parvovirus B19, influenza, CMV and Epstein-Barr virus appeared linked to several top co-occurrence clusters. In a later analysis, the rate of TCR association differed among HLA loci, with DRB1 alleles having the most associated TCRs and HLA-C alleles having the fewest. The study gave a list of about 160 TCR beta chains associated with cytomegalovirus. According to the authors, the approach could potentially be generalized to other disease states and immunological phenotypes. Because some donors lacked HLA typing at each locus, the association tests relied only on the typed subset. CMV serostatus was the only immune exposure information available for the cohort. Linkage disequilibrium might explain the correlated functional status among segregating V segments, but an unknown experimental factor could not be ruled out. In a later genetic analysis, a missense DCLRE1C variant was associated with V-gene and J-gene trimming of TCR beta chains, and the association was replicated in an independent cohort. The presence/absence analyses assumed that sequencing depth was roughly uniform across donors, and that assumption may not be true. In vitro tests confirmed that a few of the cytomegalovirus-associated TCR beta chains recognize cytomegalovirus antigens. A further reported finding was that TCR beta sequences accurately predicted the HLA-A and HLA-B alleles for most subjects in the first cohort. According to a later analysis, most CMV-associated TCR beta chains appeared to be HLA-restricted, and the HLA associations seemed to be driven largely by CMV exposure. Across donors, most TCR sequences were observed very rarely, whereas some public TCRs were present in many individuals. The classifier was reported to diagnose cytomegalovirus status with high specificity and sensitivity in both the original and validation cohorts. A later genetic analysis reported fewer N-insertions in productive TCRs among donors in an Asian-associated ancestry cluster than the approximately 670-donor mean.

The cohort comprised around 700 healthy bone marrow donors. Cohort members were all nominally healthy when sampled, although unrecorded immune exposures were likely present. The donor tested CMV seronegative, placing the donor among the 350 to 400 seronegative members of the cohort. Each donor provided a peripheral blood sample, and peripheral blood mononuclear cells were used for TCR beta sequencing. Genomic DNA was extracted from the blood cell samples with the Qiagen DNeasy Blood Extraction Kit. Concerning this clone itself: Its binding antigen is unknown. No quality values exist for individual bases; no much larger clone is one base distant.

The library was obtained by the immunoSEQ multiplex PCR assay. For the multiplex PCR, a mixture combining 60 forward primers for TCR Vbeta segments and 13 reverse primers for TCR Jbeta segments was used. Amplification of the CDR3 region of rearranged TCR beta genes was performed with a multiplex PCR assay on genomic DNA. On the Illumina HiSeq System, the amplified TCR beta libraries were sequenced as 87-base-pair reads. Processing in the source paper ran as follows. Across the 500 to 700 repertoires, a later analysis counted 75 million to 90 million unique TCR beta chains, around 11 million of which were shared by at least two donors. A nearest-neighbor algorithm error-corrected the raw reads and collapsed the reads into unique sequences, merging closely related sequences to remove PCR and sequencing errors. Alignment of CDR3 sequences to IMGT reference sequences was used to assign V, D and J gene segments. For a sequence to be retained, a match of at least six nucleotides was required to both a V gene segment and a J gene segment. A rearrangement counted as productive if the CDR3 had no stop codons and remained in frame with V and J, and every other rearrangement counted as non-productive. Following IMGT convention, CDR3 was defined as the stretch from the second conserved V-encoded cysteine up to the conserved J-encoded phenylalanine. The earlier analysis of roughly 590 of the donors excluded any sequence lacking an unambiguous match to a single V gene segment. In an earlier analysis of almost 600 of the donors, a V segment was called functional when productive rearrangements were above 56.7%, and segregating when the standard deviation between donors exceeded 5%. A statistical classification framework was developed to diagnose cytomegalovirus status using the catalog of TCR beta chain sequences. In a later analysis, V and J genes were assigned by comparing TCR nucleotide sequences against IMGT/GENE-DB human TR gene sequences. A later analysis assigned CDR3 sequences and most-parsimonious VDJ recombination scenarios with the TCRdist pipeline. In a later analysis, every TCR beta chain was defined by the combination of its CDR3 amino acid sequence and its V-gene family, and reads without a unique V-gene family were dropped. As a way to deal with suspected cross-contamination and a sequencing artifact, a later analysis dropped 450 to 600 nucleotide sequences that were highly shared and had low generation probability. A later analysis calculated a clonal expansion index for each public chain from normalized within-repertoire ranks of inferred template counts. In a later analysis, generation probabilities were computed using a VDJ recombination model fitted to out-of-frame rearrangements, and the results were checked against IGoR. Hypergeometric tests were used in a later analysis to score TCR-TCR, TCR-HLA and TCR-CMV co-occurrence, with a repertoire-size bias correction applied to the TCR pairs. False discovery rates were estimated in a later analysis by permuting HLA or CMV assignments 20 times. A later analysis grouped co-occurring TCRs with DBSCAN, adding TCRdist sequence similarity when clustering within HLA-allele-positive subsets. Repertoires with fewer than 30,000 or more than 120,000 public chains were left out of co-occurrence clustering, as were about 5 repertoires with anomalous nucleotide sharing. Imported from immuneACCESS, the table was reduced by TCRdb to in-frame sequences with V and J called. These copies leave out some clones; in studies compared against another copy, an unresolved V gene accounts for under half, and the cause of the remainder is not known. That table furnishes V, J and clone size, whereas the DNA furnished D and trimming. Here the sample has about 140,000 clones; about four fifths occur a single time. The leading ten clones occupy 2.8% of the sample.

The clonotype was recovered from a male donor in good health and CMV-seronegative. The specimen sequenced was PBMCs.

In nucleotides, the sequence is TGTGCCAGCAGACCACTAGCGGGAGTTGTGGATACGCAGTATTTT. It translates as CASRPLAGVVDTQYF. The chain employs TRBV7-2 and TRBJ2-3, with 11 central nucleotides matching TRBD2. The CDR3 runs 15 amino acids, cysteine and phenylalanine included. Here the CDR3 DNA is all that survives: 45 bases in frame from base 1. The junction shows trimming of 6 bases on V and 6 bases on J, and the gene matches do not reach 8 bases of it. For CDR1 and CDR2, the germline V gene lists SGHTA and FQGNSA.